Shown below are 11 T cell receptor beta chains from a single sample sequenced in a study of read filtering for tumor transcriptome and immune sequencing. Molecular barcoded adaptors covering alpha/delta and beta/gamma chains were used on about 390 ng RNA. MiXCR was run by TCRdb on the reads, yielding one entry per CDR3 protein. Among approximately 60,000 distinct CDR3 sequences, under 25% were seen once, and the ten largest hold approximately 18%. The sample consisted of a population of CD138-negative cells sorted from bone marrow. These TCRs come from a donor over 35 with multiple myeloma.

This clonotype came up many times. V usage is TRBV7-9 and J usage is TRBJ2-1; D possibly matches TRBD1 or TRBD2 (6 bases each). Germline-derived CDR1 and CDR2 are SEHNR and FQNEAQ (reference sequence). V lost 8 bases, J lost 2 bases, and 10 bases lay in between. The length of the CDR3 is 13 residues. CDR3 loop: CASGGLAYNEQFF. The DNA for the CDR3 is TGTGCCAGCGGGGGGCTGGCCTACAATGAGCAGTTCTTC.

About this clonotype: A much larger clone is a single base away; this may be a read error. The chain joins TRBV10-3 to TRBJ2-1, with unresolved D. The CDR3 is made up of 14 amino acids. Germline V gene sequence: CDR1 ENHRY, CDR2 SYGVKD. The CDR3 spells CAISGPRANNGQFF. The CDR3 coding sequence is TGTGCCATCAGTGGACCTAGAGCGAACAATGGGCAGTTCTTC.

Notes on this clonotype: Given a much more abundant clone one base away, this may be a read error. This rearrangement joins TRBV5-1 to TRBJ1-5, with D perhaps TRBD1 (6 bases). The CDR3 sequence is 15 residues long. Trimming pared 1 base from V and 5 bases from J, leaving 13 bases between. Germline CDR1 SGHRS, CDR2 YFSETQ. For the CDR3, the DNA is TGCGCCAGCAGCTTGTGGGGGGCAGACGATCAGCCCCAGCATTTT. Translating gives CASSLWGADDQPQHF.

This clonotype was counted at least ten times. The J gene is TRBJ1-5, the V gene TRBV12-3 or TRBV12-4, with D perhaps matching TRBD1 (6 bases). The CDR3 is 13 amino acids. Trimming removed 2 bases at V and 4 bases at J, with 6 bases between. CDR3 DNA sequence: TGTGCCAGCAGTTTACAGGGGAATCAGCCCCAGCATTTT. Translation gives CASSLQGNQPQHF.

This clonotype was seen just once. The chain combines TRBV24-1 with TRBJ2-3; unclear D gene. V lost 4 bases to trimming and J lost 0 bases, with 10 bases between them. CDR1 is KGHDR and CDR2 is SFDVKD in the germline V gene. This CDR3 spans 15 amino acids. The DNA of the CDR3 is TGTGCCACCAGTGACCCCTCGATTAGCACAGATACGCAGTATTTT. Translating gives CATSDPSISTDTQYF.

This clonotype was recorded at least ten times. V gene TRBV3-1 combines with J gene TRBJ2-2; TRBD2 agrees at 7 bases. The V gene's germline CDR1 is LGHDT and CDR2 YNNKEL (reference sequence). There are 14 residues in the CDR3. The ends lost 3 bases at V and 5 bases at J; junction bases unmatched: 3. The CDR3 DNA sequence: TGTGCCAGCAGCCAGATGGGGGGGACCGGGGAGCTGTTTTTT. Translating it yields CASSQMGGTGELFF.

To note about this clonotype: It may be a read error: a sequence one base away is much more abundant. This sequence joins TRBV5-1 and TRBJ1-2, with a tentative D call TRBD1 (6 bases). The V gene's germline CDR1 is SGHRS and CDR2 YFSETQ. The CDR3 has 12 residues. Here the CDR3 reads CASARGDYSYTF. CDR3 DNA: TGCGCCAGCGCGAGGGGGGACTATAGCTACACCTTC.

There are many counts of this clonotype. The rearrangement links TRBV29-1 to TRBJ2-3, with 7 bases aligning to TRBD2. Germline V lookup: CDR1 SQVTM, CDR2 ANQGSEA. After removal of 0 bases from V and 0 bases from J, the junction contained 12 bases not matched to a gene. The CDR3 contains 18 residues. CDR3 protein: CSVEDRFQTSASTDTQYF. In DNA form, the CDR3 reads TGCAGCGTTGAAGATCGATTCCAAACTAGCGCTAGCACAGATACGCAGTATTTT.

J is TRBJ1-5 and V is TRBV5-1; 7 bases are a match to TRBD1. Trimming removed 7 bases from V and 4 bases from J; junction bases left unmatched: 5. Germline CDR1 is SGHRS and CDR2 is YFSETQ. The CDR3 totals 13 residues. The CDR3 nucleotides are TGCGCCAGCCGCACAGGGGATAATCAGCCCCAGCATTTT. This encodes CASRTGDNQPQHF.

This clonotype occurred once. No conserved phenylalanine or tryptophan ends this CDR3, so it is likely a read error. V and J are TRBV2 and TRBJ1-2; no clear D gene. The V gene lost 7 bases and the J gene lost 2 bases, with 11 bases spanning the gap. In germline, CDR1 is SNHLY, CDR2 FYNNEI. The CDR3 consists of 13 residues. The CDR3 spells CASTLGINYGYTS. In nucleotides, the CDR3 is TGTGCCAGCACCTTAGGAATCAACTATGGCTACACCTCC.

This clonotype occurred many times. The rearrangement joins TRBV6-6 to TRBJ2-7, with D perhaps matching TRBD1 (5 bases). Trimming left V 4 bases short and J 7 bases short, with 11 bases between. Germline CDR1 MNHNY, CDR2 SVGAGI (reference sequence). CDR3 size: 12 residues. DNA for the CDR3: TGTGCCAGCAGTTCTCAGGGTTGGGAGCAGTACTTC. This gives the protein CASSSQGWEQYF.